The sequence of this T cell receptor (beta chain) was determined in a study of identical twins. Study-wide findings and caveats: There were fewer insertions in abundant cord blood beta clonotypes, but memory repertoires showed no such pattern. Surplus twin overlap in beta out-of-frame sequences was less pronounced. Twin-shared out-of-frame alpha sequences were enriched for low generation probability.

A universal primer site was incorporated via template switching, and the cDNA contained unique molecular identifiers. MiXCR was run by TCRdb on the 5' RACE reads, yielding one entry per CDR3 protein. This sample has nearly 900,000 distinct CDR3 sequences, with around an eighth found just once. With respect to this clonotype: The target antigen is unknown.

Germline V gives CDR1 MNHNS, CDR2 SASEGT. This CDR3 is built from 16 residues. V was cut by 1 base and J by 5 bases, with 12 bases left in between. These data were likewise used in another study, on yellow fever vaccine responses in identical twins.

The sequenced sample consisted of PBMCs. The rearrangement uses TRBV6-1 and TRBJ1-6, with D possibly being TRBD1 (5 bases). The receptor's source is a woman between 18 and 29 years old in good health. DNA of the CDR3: TGTGCCAGCAGTGAAGATGACAGACGTAATAATTCACCCCTCCACTTT. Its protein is CASSEDDRRNNSPLHF.